This T cell receptor beta chain was obtained from a study of blood T cell repertoires in COVID-19. Per germline, CDR1 SEHNR and CDR2 FQNEAQ (reference sequence). V trimming: 5 bases; J trimming: 9 bases; junction bases outside the gene matches: 9. The CDR3 loop spans 13 amino acids. The study recruited people aged roughly 18 to 100 years across more than 20 US areas. Assay used: immunoSEQ multiplex PCR; TCRdb lists only in-frame clones, some missing. In the table there are 300,000 to 350,000 clones, 89% of which are singletons. This rearrangement joins TRBV7-9 to TRBJ1-2; 7 bases fit TRBD1. The TCR originated in a woman aged 30 to 39 who had recovered from COVID-19. The sample was PBMCs or T cells enriched from blood (not recorded which). CDR3 sequence: CASSAYDRVRYTF. DNA for the CDR3: TGTGCCAGCAGCGCGTATGACAGGGTCCGCTACACCTTC. Filled out from reference TRBV7-9 and TRBJ1-2, the complete variable domain reads DTGVSQNPRHKITKRGQNVTFRCDPISEHNRLYWYRQTLGQGPEFLTYFQNEAQLEKSRLLSDRFSAERPKGSFSTLEIQRTEQGDSAMYLCASSAYDRVRYTFGSGTRLTVV.